This T cell receptor beta chain is from a study of blood T cell repertoires in COVID-19. Whole-study context: Samples of COVID-19 (acute and convalescent) were obtained from the United States, Italy and Spain.

Original processing methods: Reference gene primer amplification gave estimated nucleated cell counts. Repertoires were generated with immunoSEQ multiplex PCR, while TCRdb's copy carries only in-frame clones and drops some. The V and J calls and clone size come from that table; D and trimming were worked out from the DNA. The repertoire holds 85,000 to 110,000 clones, with about 85% as singletons. The CDR3 loop spans 15 amino acids. The germline gives CDR1 MNHNS, CDR2 SASEGT. Note on this clone: Germline and junction disagree at one end, which may indicate a read error. Other nucleotide sequences from this sample produce the same CDR3.

This sequence joins TRBV6-1 and TRBJ1-6; no clear D. Sequencing used peripheral blood. The sequence derives from a man over 45 in a cohort sampled during active COVID-19. Here the CDR3 reads CASSAASSFNSPLHF. CDR3 bases: TGTGCCAGCAGTGCAGCGAGTTCCTTTAATTCACCCCTCCACTTT.